The entry that follows covers one T cell receptor beta chain sequence. This sample was included in a study of blood T cell repertoires in COVID-19. Background on the study: PBMCs, B-cell-depleted T cells, or T cells provided the cDNA or gDNA that made up the material.

Enrollment of patients from Seattle took place during active infection, with longitudinal follow-up. CDR3 size: 18 residues. Looked up from germline, CDR1 is LGHNA and CDR2 is YNFKEQ. J gave up 0 bases and V 4 bases, and 9 bases lay outside the gene matches. Assay: immunoSEQ multiplex PCR; the TCRdb copy retains only in-frame clones and omits some. The data hold about 180,000 clones, with over 70% observed a single time. This chain uses TRBV4-2 with TRBJ2-3; 11 bases map to TRBD2. Sequences were obtained from peripheral blood. The receptor's source is a woman between 40 and 50 years old with COVID-19, enrolled during active disease. The CDR3 DNA follows: TGTGCCAGCAGCCGCGGCATAGCGGGGGGGCCTAGCACAGATACGCAGTATTTT. Amino acid sequence: CASSRGIAGGPSTDTQYF.